The entry that follows covers one T cell receptor beta chain sequence. The antigen is undetermined. This sample is drawn from a study of cytomegalovirus exposure and HLA in healthy donors. Germline V gene lookup returns CDR1 MNHEY and CDR2 SMNVEV (reference sequence). The CDR3 sequence is 17 residues long. Trimming took 4 bases from V and 2 from J; bases not matched to a gene: 8. PCR involved 60 Vbeta and 13 Jbeta primers. TCRdb's copy holds only in-frame clones and misses some; the assay was immunoSEQ multiplex PCR. The repertoire holds under 100,000 clones, around three quarters seen once, with about 3% in the top ten. Study-wide points: A few chains tied to CMV proved CMV antigen-specific in vitro. In an earlier analysis, most TCR beta V segments were productive about 87% or about 30% of the time. Later analysis identified several of the most significant clusters that appeared linked to common viral pathogens.

This TCR was recovered from a man aged 35 to 55 in good health and CMV-seronegative. Sequenced sample: PBMCs. This chain links TRBV27 with TRBJ2-7, with 13 bases aligning to TRBD2. CDR3 residues: CASSSLRTSGGTYEQYF. The CDR3 DNA reads as TGTGCCAGCAGTTCGCTAAGGACTAGCGGGGGCACCTACGAGCAGTACTTC.